This TCR beta chain was sequenced in a study of graft-versus-host responses after intestinal transplantation. Study information: Each patient got anti-thymocyte globulin induction, then tacrolimus and steroids for two to four years.

A note on this clone: What it recognizes is unknown.

The protocol was immunoSEQ multiplex PCR, while the TCRdb copy is restricted to in-frame clones and leaves out a portion. The sample has roughly 120,000 clones, about 92% seen once. Germline-derived CDR1 and CDR2 are MDHEN and SYDVKM. This CDR3 comprises 16 residues. The J segment lost 4 bases and the V segment lost 5 bases, leaving 8 bases of the junction unmatched. General observations from the study: Early post-transplant declines in HvG were associated with peak levels of circulating GvH clones. In recipient marrow, GvH clones were found, and some appeared first in ileum or blood.

This chain connects TRBV28 to TRBJ1-5, with 10 positions matching TRBD1. This receptor was obtained from a human donor who was the organ donor for an intestinal transplant. Sample: unstimulated CD8+ T cells sorted from spleen or lymph node cells, taken before transplant. CDR3 coding DNA: TGTGCCAGCAGTATGACAGGGGGCGTTTTTAATCAGCCCCAGCATTTT. Protein: CASSMTGGVFNQPQHF.